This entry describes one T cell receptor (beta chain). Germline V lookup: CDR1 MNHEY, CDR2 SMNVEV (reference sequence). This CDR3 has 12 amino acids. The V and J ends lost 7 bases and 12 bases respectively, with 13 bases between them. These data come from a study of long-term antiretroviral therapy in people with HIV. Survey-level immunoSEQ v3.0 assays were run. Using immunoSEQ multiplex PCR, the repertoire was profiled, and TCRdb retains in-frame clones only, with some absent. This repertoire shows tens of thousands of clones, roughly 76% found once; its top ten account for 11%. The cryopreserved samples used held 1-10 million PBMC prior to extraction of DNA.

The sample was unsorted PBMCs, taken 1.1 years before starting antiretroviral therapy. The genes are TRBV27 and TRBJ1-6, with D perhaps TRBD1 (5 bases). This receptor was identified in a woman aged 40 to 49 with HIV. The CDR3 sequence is CASNTWGGPLHF. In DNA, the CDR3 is TGTGCCAGCAATACTTGGGGCGGACCCCTCCACTTT.